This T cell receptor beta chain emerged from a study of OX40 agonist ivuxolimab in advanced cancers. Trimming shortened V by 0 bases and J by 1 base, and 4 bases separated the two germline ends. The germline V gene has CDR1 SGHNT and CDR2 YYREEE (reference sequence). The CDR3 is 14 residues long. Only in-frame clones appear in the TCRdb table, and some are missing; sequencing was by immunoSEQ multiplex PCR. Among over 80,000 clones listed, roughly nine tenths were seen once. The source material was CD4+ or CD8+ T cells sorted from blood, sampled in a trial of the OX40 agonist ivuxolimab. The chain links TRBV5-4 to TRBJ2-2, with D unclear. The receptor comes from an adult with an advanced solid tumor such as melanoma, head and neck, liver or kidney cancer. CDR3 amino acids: CASSLGQNTGELFF. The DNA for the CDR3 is TGTGCCAGCAGCTTGGGGCAGAACACCGGGGAGCTGTTTTTT.